This T cell receptor (beta chain) was found in a study of OX40 agonist ivuxolimab in advanced cancers. The length of the CDR3 is 13 residues. After removal of 7 bases from V and 7 bases from J, the junction contained 9 bases not matched to a gene. Germline CDR1 SQVTM, CDR2 ANQGSEA. Sequencing was performed with immunoSEQ multiplex PCR; in TCRdb, only in-frame clones are kept and a portion is missing. The sample holds about 38,000 clones, approximately 80% seen once. Exclusion applied to patients with autoimmune disease history or systemic immunosuppression. This clone was recorded a few times. V is TRBV29-1 and J is TRBJ2-7; TRBD2 agrees at 11 bases. The source material was CD4+ or CD8+ T cells sorted from blood, sampled in a trial of the OX40 agonist ivuxolimab. The receptor was derived from an adult with an advanced solid tumor such as melanoma, head and neck, liver or kidney cancer. For the CDR3, the DNA is TGCAGCGGATTAGCGGGAGGGCCGAATGAGCAGTACTTC. This sequence encodes CSGLAGGPNEQYF.